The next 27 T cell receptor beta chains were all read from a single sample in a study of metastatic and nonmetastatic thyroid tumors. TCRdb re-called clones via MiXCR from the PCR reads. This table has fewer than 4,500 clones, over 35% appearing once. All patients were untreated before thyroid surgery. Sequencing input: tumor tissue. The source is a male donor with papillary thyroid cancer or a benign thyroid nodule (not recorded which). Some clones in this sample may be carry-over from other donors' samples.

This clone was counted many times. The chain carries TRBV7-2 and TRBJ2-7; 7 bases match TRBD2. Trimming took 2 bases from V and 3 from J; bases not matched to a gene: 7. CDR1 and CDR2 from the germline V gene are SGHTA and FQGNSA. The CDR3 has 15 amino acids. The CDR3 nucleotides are TGTGCCAGCAGCTTAACCGACTCGGGGGGCTACGAGCAGTACTTC. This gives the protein CASSLTDSGGYEQYF.

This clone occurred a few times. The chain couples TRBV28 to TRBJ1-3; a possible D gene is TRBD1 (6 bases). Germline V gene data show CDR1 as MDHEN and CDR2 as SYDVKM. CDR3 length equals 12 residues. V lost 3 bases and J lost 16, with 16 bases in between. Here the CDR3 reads CASSFRAGTLYF. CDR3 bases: TGTGCCAGCAGTTTTCGTGCCGGGACACTGTATTTT.

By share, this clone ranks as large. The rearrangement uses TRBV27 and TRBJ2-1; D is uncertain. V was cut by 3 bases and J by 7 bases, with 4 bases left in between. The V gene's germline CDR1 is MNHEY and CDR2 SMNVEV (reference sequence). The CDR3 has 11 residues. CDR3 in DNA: TGTGCCAGCAGTTTGCGGAATGAGCAGTTCTTC. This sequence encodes CASSLRNEQFF.

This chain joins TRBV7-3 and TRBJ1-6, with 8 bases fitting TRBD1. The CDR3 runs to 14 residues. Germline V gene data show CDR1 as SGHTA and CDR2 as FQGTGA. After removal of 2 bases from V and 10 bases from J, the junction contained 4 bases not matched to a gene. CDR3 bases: TGTGCCAGCAGCTTACAGGGGGCGGGCTCACCCCTCCACTTT. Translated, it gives CASSLQGAGSPLHF.

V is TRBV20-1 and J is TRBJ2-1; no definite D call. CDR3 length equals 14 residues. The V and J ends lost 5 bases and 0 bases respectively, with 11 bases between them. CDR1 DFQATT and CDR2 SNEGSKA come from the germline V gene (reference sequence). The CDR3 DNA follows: TGCAGTGCTTTTCAACACGGCTCCTACAATGAGCAGTTCTTC. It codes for CSAFQHGSYNEQFF.

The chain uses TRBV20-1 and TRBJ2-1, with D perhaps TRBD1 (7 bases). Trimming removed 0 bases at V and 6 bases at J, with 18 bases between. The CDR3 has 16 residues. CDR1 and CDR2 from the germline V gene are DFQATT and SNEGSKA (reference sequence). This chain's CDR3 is CSARDPRQGGFNEQFF. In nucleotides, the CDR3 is TGCAGTGCTAGAGATCCTAGGCAGGGGGGTTTCAATGAGCAGTTCTTC.

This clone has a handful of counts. CDR3 loop: CASSTRGGDGYTF. The CDR3 coding sequence is TGTGCCAGCAGTACCCGGGGGGGAGATGGCTACACCTTC. V and J are TRBV27 and TRBJ1-2, with D perhaps matching TRBD1 (5 bases). Trimming pared 5 bases from V and 6 bases from J, leaving 13 bases between. The CDR3 runs to 13 residues. The germline V gene has CDR1 MNHEY and CDR2 SMNVEV (reference sequence).

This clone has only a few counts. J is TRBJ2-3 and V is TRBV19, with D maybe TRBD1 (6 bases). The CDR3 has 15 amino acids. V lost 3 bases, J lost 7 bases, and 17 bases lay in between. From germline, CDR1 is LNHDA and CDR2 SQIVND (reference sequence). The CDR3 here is CASSMAWTELYTQYF. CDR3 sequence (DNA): TGTGCCAGTAGTATGGCATGGACAGAGTTATATACGCAGTATTTT.

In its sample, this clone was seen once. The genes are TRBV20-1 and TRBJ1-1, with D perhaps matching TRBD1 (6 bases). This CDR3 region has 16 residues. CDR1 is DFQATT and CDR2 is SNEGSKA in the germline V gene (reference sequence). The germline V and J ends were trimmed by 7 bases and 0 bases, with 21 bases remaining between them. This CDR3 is CSGDWAGEMVNTEAFF. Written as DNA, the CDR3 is TGCAGTGGTGACTGGGCAGGGGAAATGGTGAACACTGAAGCTTTCTTT.

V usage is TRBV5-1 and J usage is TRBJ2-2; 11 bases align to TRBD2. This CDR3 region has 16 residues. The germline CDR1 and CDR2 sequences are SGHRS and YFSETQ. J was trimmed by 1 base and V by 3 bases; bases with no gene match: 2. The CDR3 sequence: CASSYGTSGNTGELFF. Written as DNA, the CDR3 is TGCGCCAGCAGCTATGGGACTAGCGGGAACACCGGGGAGCTGTTTTTT.

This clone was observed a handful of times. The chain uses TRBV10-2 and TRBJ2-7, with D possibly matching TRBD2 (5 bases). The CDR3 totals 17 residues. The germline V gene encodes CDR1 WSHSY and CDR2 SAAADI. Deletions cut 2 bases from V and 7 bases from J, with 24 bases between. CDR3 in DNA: TGCGCCAGCAGTGAGCGGGATGTGGGCAGCCCTAGGGTTGAGCAGTACTTC. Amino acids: CASSERDVGSPRVEQYF.

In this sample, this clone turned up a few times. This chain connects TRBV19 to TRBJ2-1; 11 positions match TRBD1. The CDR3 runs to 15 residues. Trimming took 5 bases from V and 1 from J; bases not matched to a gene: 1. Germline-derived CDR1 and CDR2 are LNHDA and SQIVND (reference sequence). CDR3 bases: TGTGCCAGTAGTGGACAGGGGGCGTCCTACAATGAGCAGTTCTTC. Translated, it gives CASSGQGASYNEQFF.

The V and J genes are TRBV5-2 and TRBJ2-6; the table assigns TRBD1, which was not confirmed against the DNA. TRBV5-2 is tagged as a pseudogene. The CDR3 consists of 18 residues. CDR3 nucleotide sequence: TGCGCCAGCAGCCAACTTGGGACAGGCAACTCTGGGGCCAACGTCCTGACTTTC. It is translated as CASSQLGTGNSGANVLTF.

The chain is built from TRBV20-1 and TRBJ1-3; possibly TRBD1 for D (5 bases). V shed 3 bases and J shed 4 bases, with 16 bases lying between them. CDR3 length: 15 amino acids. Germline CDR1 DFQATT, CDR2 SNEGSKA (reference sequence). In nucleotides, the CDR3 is TGCAGTGCTAGGGAGTTCGGTGGGGACGGAAACACCATATATTTT. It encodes CSAREFGGDGNTIYF.

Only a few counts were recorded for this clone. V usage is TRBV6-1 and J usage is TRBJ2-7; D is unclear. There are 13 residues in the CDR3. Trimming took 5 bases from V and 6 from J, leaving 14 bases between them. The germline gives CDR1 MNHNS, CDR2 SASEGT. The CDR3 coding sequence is TGTGCCAGCAGTTTGGGCCGATGGGGCGAGCAGTACTTC. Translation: CASSLGRWGEQYF.

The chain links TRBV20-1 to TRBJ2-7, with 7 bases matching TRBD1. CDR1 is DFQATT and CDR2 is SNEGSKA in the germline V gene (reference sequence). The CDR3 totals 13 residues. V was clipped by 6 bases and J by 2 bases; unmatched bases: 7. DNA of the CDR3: TGCAGTGCGAGTAGACAGGGCGCCTACGAGCAGTACTTC. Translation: CSASRQGAYEQYF.

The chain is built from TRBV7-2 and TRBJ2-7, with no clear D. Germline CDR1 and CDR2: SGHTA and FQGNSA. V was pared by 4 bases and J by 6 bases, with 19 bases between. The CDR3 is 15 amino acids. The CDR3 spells CASSWPEGGSAEQYF. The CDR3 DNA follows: TGTGCCAGCAGCTGGCCGGAAGGTGGTTCTGCCGAGCAGTACTTC.

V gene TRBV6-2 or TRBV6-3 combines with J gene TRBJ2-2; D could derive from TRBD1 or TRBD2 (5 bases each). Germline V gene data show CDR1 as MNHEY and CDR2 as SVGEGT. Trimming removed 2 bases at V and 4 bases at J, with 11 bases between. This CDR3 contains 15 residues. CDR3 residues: CASSYGRESTGELFF. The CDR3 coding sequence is TGTGCCAGCAGTTACGGCAGGGAGAGCACCGGGGAGCTGTTTTTT.

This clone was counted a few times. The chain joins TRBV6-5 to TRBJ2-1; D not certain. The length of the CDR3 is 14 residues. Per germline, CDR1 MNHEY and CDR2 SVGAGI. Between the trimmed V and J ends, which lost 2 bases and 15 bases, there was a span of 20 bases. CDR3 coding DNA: TGTGCCAGCAGTTACGCGACGGAGAAGTTAGGCGGGTTCTTC. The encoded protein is CASSYATEKLGGFF.

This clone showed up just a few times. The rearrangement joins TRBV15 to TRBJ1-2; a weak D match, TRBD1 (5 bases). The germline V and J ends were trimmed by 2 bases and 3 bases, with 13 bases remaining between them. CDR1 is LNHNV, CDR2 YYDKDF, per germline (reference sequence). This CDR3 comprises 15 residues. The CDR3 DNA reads TGTGCCACCAGCAGAAAGGGGCCGGGGGACTATGGCTACACCTTC. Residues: CATSRKGPGDYGYTF.

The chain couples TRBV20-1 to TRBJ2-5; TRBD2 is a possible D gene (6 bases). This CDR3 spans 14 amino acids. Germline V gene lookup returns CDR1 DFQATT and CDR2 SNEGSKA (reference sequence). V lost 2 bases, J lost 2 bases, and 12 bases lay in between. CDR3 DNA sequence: TGCAGTGCTAGAAGTCCCGGGAGTCAAGAGACCCAGTACTTC. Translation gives CSARSPGSQETQYF.

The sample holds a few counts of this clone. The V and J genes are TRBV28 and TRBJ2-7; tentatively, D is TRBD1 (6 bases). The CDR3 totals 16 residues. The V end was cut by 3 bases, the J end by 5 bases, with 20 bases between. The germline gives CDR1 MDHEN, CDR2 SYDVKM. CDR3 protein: CASSLLDWTVLHEQYF. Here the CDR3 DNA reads TGTGCCAGCAGTTTGCTAGATTGGACAGTCCTCCACGAGCAGTACTTC. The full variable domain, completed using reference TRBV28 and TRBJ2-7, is DVKVTQSSRYLVKRTGEKVFLECVQDMDHENMFWYRQDPGLGLRLIYFSYDVKMKEKGDIPEGYSVSREKKERFSLILESASTNQTSMYLCASSLLDWTVLHEQYFGPGTRLTVT.

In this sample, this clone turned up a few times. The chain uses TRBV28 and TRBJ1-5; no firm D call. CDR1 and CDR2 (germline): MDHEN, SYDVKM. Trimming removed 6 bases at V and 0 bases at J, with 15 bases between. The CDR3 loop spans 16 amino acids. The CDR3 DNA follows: TGTGCCAGCAGCCGACGGTCTAGAAATAGCAATCAGCCCCAGCATTTT. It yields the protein CASSRRSRNSNQPQHF.

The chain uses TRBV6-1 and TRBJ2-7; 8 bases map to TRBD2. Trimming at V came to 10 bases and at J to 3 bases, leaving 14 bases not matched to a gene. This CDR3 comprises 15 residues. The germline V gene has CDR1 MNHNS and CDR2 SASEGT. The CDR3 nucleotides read TGTGCCACGTACCCCGGGGGGGGGGACTTCTACGAGCAGTACTTC. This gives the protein CATYPGGGDFYEQYF.

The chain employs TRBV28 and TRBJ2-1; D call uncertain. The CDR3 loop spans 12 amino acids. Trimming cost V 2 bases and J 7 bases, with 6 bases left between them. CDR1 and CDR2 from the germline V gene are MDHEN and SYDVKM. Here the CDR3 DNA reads TGTGCCAGCAGTTTACAAGAAAATGAGCAGTTCTTC. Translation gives CASSLQENEQFF.

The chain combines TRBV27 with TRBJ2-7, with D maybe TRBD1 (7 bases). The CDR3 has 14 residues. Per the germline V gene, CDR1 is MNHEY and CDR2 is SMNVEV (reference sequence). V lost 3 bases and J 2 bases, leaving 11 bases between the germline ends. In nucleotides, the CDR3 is TGTGCCAGCAGTTTCCAGGGGGGCCCCTACGAGCAGTACTTC. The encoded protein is CASSFQGGPYEQYF.

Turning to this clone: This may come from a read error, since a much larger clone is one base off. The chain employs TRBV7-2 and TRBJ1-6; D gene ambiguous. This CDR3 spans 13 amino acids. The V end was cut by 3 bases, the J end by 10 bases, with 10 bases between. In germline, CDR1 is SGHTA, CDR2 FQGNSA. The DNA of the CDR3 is TGTGCCAGCAGCTTGCCAGGAGAATCACCCCTCCACTTT. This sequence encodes CASSLPGESPLHF. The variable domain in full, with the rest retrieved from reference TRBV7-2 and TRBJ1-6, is GAGVSQSPSNKVTEKGKDVELRCDPISGHTALYWYRQSLGQGLEFLIYFQGNSAPDKSGLPSDRFSAERTGGSVSTLTIQRTQQEDSAVYLCASSLPGESPLHFGNGTRLTVT.